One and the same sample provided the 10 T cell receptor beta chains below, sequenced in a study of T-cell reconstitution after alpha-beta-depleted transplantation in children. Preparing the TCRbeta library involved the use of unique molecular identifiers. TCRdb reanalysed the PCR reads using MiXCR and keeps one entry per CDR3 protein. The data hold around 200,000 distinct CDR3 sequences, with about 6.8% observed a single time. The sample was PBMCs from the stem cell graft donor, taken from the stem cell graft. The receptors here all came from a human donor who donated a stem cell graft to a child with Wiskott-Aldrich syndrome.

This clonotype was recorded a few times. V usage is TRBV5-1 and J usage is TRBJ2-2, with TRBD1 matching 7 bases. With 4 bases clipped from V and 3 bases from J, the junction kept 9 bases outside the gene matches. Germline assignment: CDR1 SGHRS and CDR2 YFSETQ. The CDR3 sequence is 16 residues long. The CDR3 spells CASSETGSPDTGELFF. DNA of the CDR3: TGCGCCAGCAGCGAGACAGGGTCCCCGGACACCGGGGAGCTGTTTTTT. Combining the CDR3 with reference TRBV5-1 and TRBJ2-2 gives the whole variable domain KAGVTQTPRYLIKTRGQQVTLSCSPISGHRSVSWYQQTPGQGLQFLFEYFSETQRNKGNFPGRFSGRQFSNSRSEMNVSTLELGDSALYLCASSETGSPDTGELFFGEGSRLTVL.

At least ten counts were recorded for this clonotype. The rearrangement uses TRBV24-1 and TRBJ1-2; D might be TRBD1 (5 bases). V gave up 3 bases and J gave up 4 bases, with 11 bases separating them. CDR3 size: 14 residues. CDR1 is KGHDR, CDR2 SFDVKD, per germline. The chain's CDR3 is CATSDPGRSYGYTF. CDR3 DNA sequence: TGTGCCACCAGTGATCCGGGACGGAGCTATGGCTACACCTTC.

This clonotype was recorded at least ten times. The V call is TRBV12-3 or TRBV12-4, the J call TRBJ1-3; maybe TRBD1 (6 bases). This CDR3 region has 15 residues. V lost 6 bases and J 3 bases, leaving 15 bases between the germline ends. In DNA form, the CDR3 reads TGTGCCAGCAGAGCGCCAGGGGAGTATGGAAACACCATATATTTT. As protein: CASRAPGEYGNTIYF.

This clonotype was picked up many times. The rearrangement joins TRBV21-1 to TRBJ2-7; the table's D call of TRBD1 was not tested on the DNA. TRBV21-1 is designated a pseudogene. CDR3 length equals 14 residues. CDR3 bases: TGTGCCAGCAGCAAAGGGGGGACAACCTACGAGCAGTACTTC. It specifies CASSKGGTTYEQYF.

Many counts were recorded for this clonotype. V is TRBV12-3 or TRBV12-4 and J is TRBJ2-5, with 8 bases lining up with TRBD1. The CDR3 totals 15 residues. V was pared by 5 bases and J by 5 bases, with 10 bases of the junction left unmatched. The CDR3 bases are TGTGCCAGCAGTCTTGAGACAGGGGCGGGGGAGACCCAGTACTTC. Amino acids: CASSLETGAGETQYF.

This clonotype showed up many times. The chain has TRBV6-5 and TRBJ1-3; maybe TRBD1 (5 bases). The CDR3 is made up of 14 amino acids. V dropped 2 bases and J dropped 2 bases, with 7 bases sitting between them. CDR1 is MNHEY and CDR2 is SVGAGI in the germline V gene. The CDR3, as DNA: TGTGCCAGCAGTTACCTAGGGGCTGGAAACACCATATATTTT. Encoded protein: CASSYLGAGNTIYF.

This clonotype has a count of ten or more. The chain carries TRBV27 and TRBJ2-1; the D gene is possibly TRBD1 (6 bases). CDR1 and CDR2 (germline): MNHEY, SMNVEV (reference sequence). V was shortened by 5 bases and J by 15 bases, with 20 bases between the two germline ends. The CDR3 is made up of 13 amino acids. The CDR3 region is CASSADRSRPAFF. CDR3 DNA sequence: TGTGCCAGCAGTGCAGACAGGTCCCGGCCGGCGTTCTTC.

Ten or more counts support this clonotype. For the CDR3, the DNA is TGTGCCACCTCCTCGCAGTACGGGACCCTCGGAGATACGCAGTATTTT. Amino acids: CATSSQYGTLGDTQYF. The J gene is TRBJ2-3, the V gene TRBV5-6; D might be TRBD1 or TRBD2, each matching 5 bases. This CDR3 has 16 residues. The V and J ends lost 9 bases and 5 bases respectively, with 25 bases between them. Germline CDR1 and CDR2: SGHDT and YYEEEE. Drawing the rest from reference TRBV5-6 and TRBJ2-3, the complete variable domain is DAGVTQSPTHLIKTRGQQVTLRCSPKSGHDTVSWYQQALGQGPQFIFQYYEEEERQRGNFPDRFSGHQFPNYSSELNVNALLLGDSALYLCATSSQYGTLGDTQYFGPGTRLTVL.

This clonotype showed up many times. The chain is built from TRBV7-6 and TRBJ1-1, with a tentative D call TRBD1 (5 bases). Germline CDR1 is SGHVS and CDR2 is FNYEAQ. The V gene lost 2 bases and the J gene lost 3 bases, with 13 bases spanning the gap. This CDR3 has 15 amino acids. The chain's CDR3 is CASSLKWGTDTEAFF. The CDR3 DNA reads TGTGCCAGCAGCTTAAAATGGGGGACGGACACTGAAGCTTTCTTT. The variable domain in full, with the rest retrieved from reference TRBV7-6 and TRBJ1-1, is GAGVSQSPRYKVTKRGQDVALRCDPISGHVSLYWYRQALGQGPEFLTYFNYEAQQDKSGLPNDRFSAERPEGSISTLTIQRTEQRDSAMYRCASSLKWGTDTEAFFGQGTRLTVV.

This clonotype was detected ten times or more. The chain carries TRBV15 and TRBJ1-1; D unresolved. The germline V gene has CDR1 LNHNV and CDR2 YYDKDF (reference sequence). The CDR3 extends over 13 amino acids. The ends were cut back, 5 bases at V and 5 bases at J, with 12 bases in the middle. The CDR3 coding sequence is TGTGCCACCAGCCCCCCGAGGCAGACTGAAGCTTTCTTT. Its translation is CATSPPRQTEAFF.